What follows is one TCR beta chain and its context. What it recognizes is unknown. The data were obtained in a study of OX40 agonist ivuxolimab in advanced cancers. Across the study: Ivuxolimab, an agonistic anti-OX40 (CD134) antibody, was given to patients. Hepatocellular carcinoma, melanoma, renal cell or head and neck cancer was diagnosed in the dose-escalation patients. Study-level findings and limits: Average numbers of expanded clones were greater in CD8+ T cells than in CD4+. Some of the lowest clonal expansion was seen in partial responders at 0.1-3.0 mg/kg.

The protocol was immunoSEQ multiplex PCR, while the TCRdb copy is restricted to in-frame clones and leaves out a portion. The sample shows about 76,000 clones, more than 75% of them seen only once. The CDR3 extends over 13 amino acids. Germline V gene data show CDR1 as SNHLY and CDR2 as FYNNEI. Trimming took 4 bases from V and 5 from J; bases not matched to a gene: 3. This specimen consisted of CD4+ or CD8+ T cells sorted from blood, obtained in a trial of the OX40 agonist ivuxolimab. The receptor's source is an adult with an advanced solid tumor such as melanoma, head and neck, liver or kidney cancer. The V call is TRBV2, the J call TRBJ2-7; 9 bases are a match to TRBD1. This CDR3 reads CASSARQGDEQYF. The CDR3 DNA sequence: TGTGCCAGCAGTGCTAGACAGGGGGACGAGCAGTACTTC. Filled out from reference TRBV2 and TRBJ2-7, the complete variable domain reads EPEVTQTPSHQVTQMGQEVILRCVPISNHLYFYWYRQILGQKVEFLVSFYNNEISEKSEIFDDQFSVERPDGSNFTLKIRSTKLEDSAMYFCASSARQGDEQYFGPGTRLTVT.